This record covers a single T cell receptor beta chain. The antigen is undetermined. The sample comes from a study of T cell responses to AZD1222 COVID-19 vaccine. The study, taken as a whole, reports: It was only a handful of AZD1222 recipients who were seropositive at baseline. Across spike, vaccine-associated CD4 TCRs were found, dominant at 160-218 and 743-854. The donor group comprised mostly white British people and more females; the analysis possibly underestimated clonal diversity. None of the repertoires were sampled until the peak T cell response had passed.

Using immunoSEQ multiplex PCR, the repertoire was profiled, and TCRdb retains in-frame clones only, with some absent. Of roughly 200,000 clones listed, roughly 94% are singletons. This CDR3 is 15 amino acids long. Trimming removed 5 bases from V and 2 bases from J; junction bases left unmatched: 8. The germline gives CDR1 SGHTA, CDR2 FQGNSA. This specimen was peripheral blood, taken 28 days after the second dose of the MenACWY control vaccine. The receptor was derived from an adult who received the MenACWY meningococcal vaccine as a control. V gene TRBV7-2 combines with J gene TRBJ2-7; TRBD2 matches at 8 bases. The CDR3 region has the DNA TGTGCCAGCAGCGCCGGGGGGGAGGGTCCCTACGAGCAGTACTTC. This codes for CASSAGGEGPYEQYF. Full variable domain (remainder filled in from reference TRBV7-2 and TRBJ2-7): GAGVSQSPSNKVTEKGKDVELRCDPISGHTALYWYRQSLGQGLEFLIYFQGNSAPDKSGLPSDRFSAERTGGSVSTLTIQRTQQEDSAVYLCASSAGGEGPYEQYFGPGTRLTVT.